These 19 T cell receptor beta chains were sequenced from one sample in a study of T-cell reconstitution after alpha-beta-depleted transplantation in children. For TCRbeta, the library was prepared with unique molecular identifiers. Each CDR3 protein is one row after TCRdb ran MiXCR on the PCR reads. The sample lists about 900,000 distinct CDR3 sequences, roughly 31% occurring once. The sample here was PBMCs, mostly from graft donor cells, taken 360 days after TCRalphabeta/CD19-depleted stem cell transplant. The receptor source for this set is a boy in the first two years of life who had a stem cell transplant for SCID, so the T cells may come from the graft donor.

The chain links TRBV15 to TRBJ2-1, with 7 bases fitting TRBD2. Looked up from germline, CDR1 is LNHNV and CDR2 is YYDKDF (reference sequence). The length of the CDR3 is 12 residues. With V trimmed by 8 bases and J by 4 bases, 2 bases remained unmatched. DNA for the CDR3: TGTGCCACCGGGGGAGGGTACAATGAGCAGTTCTTC. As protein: CATGGGYNEQFF.

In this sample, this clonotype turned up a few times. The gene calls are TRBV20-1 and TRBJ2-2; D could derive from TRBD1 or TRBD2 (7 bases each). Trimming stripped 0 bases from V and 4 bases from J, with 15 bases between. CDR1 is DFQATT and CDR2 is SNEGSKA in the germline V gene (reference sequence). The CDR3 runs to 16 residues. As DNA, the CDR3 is TGCAGTGCTAGAGAACGACAGGGAGGGGGCACCGGGGAGCTGTTTTTT. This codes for CSARERQGGGTGELFF.

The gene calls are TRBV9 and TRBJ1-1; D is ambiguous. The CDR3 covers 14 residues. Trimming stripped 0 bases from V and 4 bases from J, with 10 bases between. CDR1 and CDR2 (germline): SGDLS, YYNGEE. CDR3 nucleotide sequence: TGTGCCAGCAGCGTAGAAACGGAGTCCACTGAAGCTTTCTTT. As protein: CASSVETESTEAFF.

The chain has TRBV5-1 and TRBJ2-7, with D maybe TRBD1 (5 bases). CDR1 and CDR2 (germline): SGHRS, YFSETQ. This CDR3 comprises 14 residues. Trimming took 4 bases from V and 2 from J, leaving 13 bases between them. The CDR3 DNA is TGCGCCAGCAGCCCCCCGACAGATACCTACGAGCAGTACTTC. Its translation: CASSPPTDTYEQYF.

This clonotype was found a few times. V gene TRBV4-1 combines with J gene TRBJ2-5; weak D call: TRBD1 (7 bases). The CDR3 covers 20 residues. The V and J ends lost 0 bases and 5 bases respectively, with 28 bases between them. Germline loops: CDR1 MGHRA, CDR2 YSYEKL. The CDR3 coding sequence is TGCGCCAGCAGCCAAGATAACTTTATTTTAGCCGCGGGACAGCCCGAGACCCAGTACTTC. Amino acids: CASSQDNFILAAGQPETQYF.

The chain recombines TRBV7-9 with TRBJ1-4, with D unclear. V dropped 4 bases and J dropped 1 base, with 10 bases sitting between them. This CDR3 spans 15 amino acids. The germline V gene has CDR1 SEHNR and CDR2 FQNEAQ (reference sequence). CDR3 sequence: CASSSRAGTNEKLFF. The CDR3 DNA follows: TGTGCCAGCAGCTCTCGGGCGGGAACTAATGAAAAACTGTTTTTT.

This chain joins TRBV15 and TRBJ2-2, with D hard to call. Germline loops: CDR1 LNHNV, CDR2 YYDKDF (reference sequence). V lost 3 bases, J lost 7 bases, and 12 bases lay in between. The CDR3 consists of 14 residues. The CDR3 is CATSRRSRLGELFF. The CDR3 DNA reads TGTGCCACCAGCAGGCGTTCAAGGCTCGGGGAGCTGTTTTTT.

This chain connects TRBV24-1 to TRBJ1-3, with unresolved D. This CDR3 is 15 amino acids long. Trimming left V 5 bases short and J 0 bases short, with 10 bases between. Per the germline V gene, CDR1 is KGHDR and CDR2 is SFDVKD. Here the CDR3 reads CATSVAGRSGNTIYF. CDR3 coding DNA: TGTGCCACCAGTGTAGCGGGCCGCTCTGGAAACACCATATATTTT.

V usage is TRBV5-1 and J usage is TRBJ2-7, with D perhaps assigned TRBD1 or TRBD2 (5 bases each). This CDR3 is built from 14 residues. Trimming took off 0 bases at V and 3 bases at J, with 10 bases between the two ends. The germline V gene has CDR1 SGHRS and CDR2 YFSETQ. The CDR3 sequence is CASSLGDGHYEQYF. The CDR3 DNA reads TGCGCCAGCAGCTTGGGGGACGGTCACTACGAGCAGTACTTC.

The CDR3 nucleotides read TGTGCCAGCAGGGGGTGGGGGGGCGAAGAGACCCAGTACTTC. This encodes CASRGWGGEETQYF. The chain links TRBV12-3 or TRBV12-4 to TRBJ2-5; tentative D call: TRBD2 (7 bases). The CDR3 runs 14 residues. Trimming shortened V by 6 bases and J by 3 bases, and 14 bases separated the two germline ends.

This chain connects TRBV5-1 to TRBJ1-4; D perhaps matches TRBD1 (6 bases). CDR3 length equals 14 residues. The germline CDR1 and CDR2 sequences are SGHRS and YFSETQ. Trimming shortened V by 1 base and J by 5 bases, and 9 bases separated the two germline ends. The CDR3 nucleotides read TGCGCCAGCAGCTTGCAGGGGCTGAATGAAAAACTGTTTTTT. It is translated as CASSLQGLNEKLFF.

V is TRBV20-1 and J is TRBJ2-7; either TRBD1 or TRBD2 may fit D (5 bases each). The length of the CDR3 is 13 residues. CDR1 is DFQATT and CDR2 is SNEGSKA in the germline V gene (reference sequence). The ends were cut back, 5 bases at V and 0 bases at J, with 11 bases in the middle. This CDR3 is CSAGDRRSYEQYF. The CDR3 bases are TGCAGTGCTGGGGACCGCCGCTCCTACGAGCAGTACTTC.

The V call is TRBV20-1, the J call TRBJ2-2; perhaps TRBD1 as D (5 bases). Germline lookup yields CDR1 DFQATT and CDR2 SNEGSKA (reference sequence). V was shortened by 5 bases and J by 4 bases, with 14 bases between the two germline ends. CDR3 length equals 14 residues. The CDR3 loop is CSAQRGQGTGELFF. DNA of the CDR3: TGCAGTGCTCAAAGGGGCCAAGGCACCGGGGAGCTGTTTTTT.

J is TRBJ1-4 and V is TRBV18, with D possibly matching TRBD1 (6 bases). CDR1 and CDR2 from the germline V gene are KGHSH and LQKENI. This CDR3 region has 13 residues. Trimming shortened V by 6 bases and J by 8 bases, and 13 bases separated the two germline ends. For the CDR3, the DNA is TGTGCCAGCTCTTTCAGACAGGACGAAAAACTGTTTTTT. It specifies CASSFRQDEKLFF.

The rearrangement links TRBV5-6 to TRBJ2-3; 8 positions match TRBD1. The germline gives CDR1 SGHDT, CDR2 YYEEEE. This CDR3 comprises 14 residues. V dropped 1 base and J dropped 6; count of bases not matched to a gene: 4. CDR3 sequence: CASSLQTGVDTQYF. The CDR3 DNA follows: TGTGCCAGCAGCTTGCAGACAGGGGTGGATACGCAGTATTTT.

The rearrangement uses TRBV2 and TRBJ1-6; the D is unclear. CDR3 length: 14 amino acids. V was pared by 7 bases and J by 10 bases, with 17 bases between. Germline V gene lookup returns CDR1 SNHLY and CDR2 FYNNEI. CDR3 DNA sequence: TGTGCCAGCACCGTAGGACGCGGACGGTCACCCCTCCACTTT. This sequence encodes CASTVGRGRSPLHF.

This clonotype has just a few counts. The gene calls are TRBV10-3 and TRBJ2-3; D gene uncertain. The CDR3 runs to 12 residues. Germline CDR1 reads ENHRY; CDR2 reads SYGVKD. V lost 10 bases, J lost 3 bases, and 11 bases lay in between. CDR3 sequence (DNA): TGTGCCACCCGCGGCGGAACAGATACGCAGTATTTT. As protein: CATRGGTDTQYF.

CDR3 sequence: CASSPQNSQNTEAFF. Here the CDR3 DNA reads TGTGCCAGCTCACCACAGAACAGCCAGAACACTGAAGCTTTCTTT. The chain couples TRBV18 to TRBJ1-1; D is unclear. The CDR3 has 15 amino acids. V was pared by 1 base and J by 1 base, with 10 bases between. Per the germline V gene, CDR1 is KGHSH and CDR2 is LQKENI.

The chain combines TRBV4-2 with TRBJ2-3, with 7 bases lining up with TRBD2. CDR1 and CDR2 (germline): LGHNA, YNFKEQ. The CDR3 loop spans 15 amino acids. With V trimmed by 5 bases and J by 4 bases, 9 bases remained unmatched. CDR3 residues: CASSDGLVFADTQYF. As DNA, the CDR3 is TGTGCCAGCAGCGACGGACTAGTTTTTGCAGATACGCAGTATTTT.